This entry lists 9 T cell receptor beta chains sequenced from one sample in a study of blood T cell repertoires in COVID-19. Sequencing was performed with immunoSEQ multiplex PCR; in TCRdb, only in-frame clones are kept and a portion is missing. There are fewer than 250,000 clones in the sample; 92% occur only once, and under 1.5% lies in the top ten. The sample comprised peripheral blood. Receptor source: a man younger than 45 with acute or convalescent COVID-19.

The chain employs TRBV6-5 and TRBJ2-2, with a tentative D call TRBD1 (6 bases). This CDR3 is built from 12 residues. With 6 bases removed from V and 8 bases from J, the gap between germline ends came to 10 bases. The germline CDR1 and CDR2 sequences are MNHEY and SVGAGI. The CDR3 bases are TGTGCCAGCAGGAGAGGGACAGGGGAGCTGTTTTTT. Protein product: CASRRGTGELFF.

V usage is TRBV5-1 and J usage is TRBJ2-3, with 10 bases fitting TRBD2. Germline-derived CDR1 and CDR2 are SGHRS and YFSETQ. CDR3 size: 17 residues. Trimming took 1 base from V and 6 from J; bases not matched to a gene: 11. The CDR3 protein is CASSLTSGGVSVDTQYF. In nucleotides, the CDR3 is TGCGCCAGCAGCTTGACGAGCGGGGGGGTGTCGGTGGATACGCAGTATTTT.

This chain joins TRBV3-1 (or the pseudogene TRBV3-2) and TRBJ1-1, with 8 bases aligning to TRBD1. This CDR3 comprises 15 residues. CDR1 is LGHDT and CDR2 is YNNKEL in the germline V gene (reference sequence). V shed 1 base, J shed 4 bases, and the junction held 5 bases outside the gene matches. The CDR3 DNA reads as TGTGCCAGCAGCCAAGCTTTGGACAGGGTCACTGAAGCTTTCTTT. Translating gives CASSQALDRVTEAFF.

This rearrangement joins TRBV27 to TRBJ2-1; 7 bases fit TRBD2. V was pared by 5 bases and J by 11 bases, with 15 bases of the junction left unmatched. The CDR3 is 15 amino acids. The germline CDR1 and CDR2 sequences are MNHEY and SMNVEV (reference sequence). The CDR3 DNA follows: TGTGCCAGCAGTCTAATACGGGAGGAGGGTGGTAAGCAGTTCTTC. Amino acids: CASSLIREEGGKQFF.

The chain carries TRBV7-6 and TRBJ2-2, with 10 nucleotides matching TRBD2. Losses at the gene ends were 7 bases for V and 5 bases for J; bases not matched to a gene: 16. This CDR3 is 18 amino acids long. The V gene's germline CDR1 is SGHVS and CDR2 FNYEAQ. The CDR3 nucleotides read TGTGCCAGCACCCATAAGGGGGCTAGCGGGAGTCAGACCGGGGAGCTGTTTTTT. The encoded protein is CASTHKGASGSQTGELFF.

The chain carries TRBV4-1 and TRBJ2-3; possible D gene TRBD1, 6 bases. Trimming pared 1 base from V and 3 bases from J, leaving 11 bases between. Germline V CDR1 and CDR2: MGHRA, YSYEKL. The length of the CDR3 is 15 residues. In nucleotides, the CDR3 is TGCGCCAGCAGCCAAGTCGCAGGGGAAACAGATACGCAGTATTTT. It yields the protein CASSQVAGETDTQYF.

In DNA, the CDR3 is TGCAGCGTAGCACGACAGGGGGCTAGCACAGATACGCAGTATTTT. It translates to CSVARQGASTDTQYF. This chain uses TRBV29-1 with TRBJ2-3, with 10 bases identical to TRBD1. The germline V gene has CDR1 SQVTM and CDR2 ANQGSEA. The length of the CDR3 is 15 residues. With V trimmed by 6 bases and J by 0 bases, 6 bases remained unmatched.

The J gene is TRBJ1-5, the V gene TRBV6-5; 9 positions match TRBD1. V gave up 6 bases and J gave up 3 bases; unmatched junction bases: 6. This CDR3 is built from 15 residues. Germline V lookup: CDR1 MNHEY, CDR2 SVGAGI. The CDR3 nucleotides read TGTGCCAGCAGAACACAGGGGGCCCTCAATCAGCCCCAGCATTTT. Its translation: CASRTQGALNQPQHF.

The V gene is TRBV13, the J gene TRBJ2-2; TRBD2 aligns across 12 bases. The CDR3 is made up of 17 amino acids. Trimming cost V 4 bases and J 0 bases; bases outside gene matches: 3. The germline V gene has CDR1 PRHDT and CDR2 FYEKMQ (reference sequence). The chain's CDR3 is CASSSRLAGANTGELFF. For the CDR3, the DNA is TGTGCCAGCAGCTCAAGACTAGCGGGAGCGAACACCGGGGAGCTGTTTTTT.